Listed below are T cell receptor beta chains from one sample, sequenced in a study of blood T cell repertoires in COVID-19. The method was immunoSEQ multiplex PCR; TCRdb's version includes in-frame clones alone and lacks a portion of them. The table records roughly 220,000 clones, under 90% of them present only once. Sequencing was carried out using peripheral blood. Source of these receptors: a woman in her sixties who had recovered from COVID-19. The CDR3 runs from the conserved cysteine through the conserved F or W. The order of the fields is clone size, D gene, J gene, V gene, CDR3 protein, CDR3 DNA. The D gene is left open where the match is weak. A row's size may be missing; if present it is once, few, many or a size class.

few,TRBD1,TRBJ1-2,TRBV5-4,CASSRQGINYGYTF,TGTGCCAGCAGCCGACAGGGAATTAACTATGGCTACACCTTC
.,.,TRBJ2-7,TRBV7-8,CASSSGRRAELYEQYF,TGTGCCAGCAGCTCGGGCCGGAGGGCGGAGCTCTACGAGCAGTACTTC
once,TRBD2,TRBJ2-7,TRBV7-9,CASSFPRGGGLYEQYF,TGTGCCAGCAGCTTTCCCAGGGGCGGGGGGCTCTACGAGCAGTACTTC
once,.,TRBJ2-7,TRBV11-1,CASSHRGVYEQYF,TGTGCCAGCAGCCATCGGGGTGTTTACGAGCAGTACTTC
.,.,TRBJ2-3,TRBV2,CASSSSAGTDTQYF,TGTGCCAGCAGTAGTAGCGCGGGGACAGATACGCAGTATTTT
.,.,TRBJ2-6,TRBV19,CASSIGGGSGANVLTF,TGTGCCAGTAGTATAGGCGGAGGGTCTGGGGCCAACGTCCTGACTTTC
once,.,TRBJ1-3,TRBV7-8,CASSLGRGFYGNTIYF,TGTGCCAGCAGCTTAGGAAGGGGGTTTTATGGAAACACCATATATTTT
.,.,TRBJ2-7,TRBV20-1,CSARGPYEQYF,TGCAGTGCTAGGGGGCCCTACGAGCAGTACTTC
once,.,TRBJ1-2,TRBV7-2,CASTLEALSGYGYTF,TGTGCCAGCACCTTGGAGGCACTCTCGGGCTATGGCTACACCTTC
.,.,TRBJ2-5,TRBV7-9,CASSRKLAGETQYF,TGTGCCAGCAGCCGCAAACTAGCCGGTGAGACCCAGTACTTC
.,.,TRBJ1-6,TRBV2,CATLPGAGDSPLHF,TGTGCCACCCTCCCCGGGGCAGGGGATTCACCCCTCCACTTT
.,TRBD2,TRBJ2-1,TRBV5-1,CASSVGTSGTSSYNEQFF,TGCGCCAGCAGCGTCGGGACTAGCGGTACTAGCTCCTACAATGAGCAGTTCTTC
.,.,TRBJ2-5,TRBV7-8,CASQTGRVQETQYF,TGTGCCTCCCAAACCGGGCGGGTCCAAGAGACCCAGTACTTC
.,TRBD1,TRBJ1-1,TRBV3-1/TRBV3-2,CASSLDRGTEAFF,TGTGCCAGCAGCTTAGACAGGGGAACTGAAGCTTTCTTT
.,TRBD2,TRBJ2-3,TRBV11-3,CASSLDLASGGSTDTQYF,TGTGCCAGCAGCTTAGATCTGGCCAGCGGGGGGTCCACAGATACGCAGTATTTT
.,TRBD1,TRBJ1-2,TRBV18,CASSPGQGNYGYTF,TGTGCCAGCTCACCCGGACAGGGGAACTATGGCTACACCTTC
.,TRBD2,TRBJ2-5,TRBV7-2,CASSLAWGGQETQYF,TGTGCCAGCAGCTTAGCGTGGGGGGGCCAAGAGACCCAGTACTTC
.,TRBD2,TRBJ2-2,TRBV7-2,CASPGGGRFSRRELFF,TGTGCCAGCCCGGGGGGGGGACGCTTCTCCCGCCGGGAGCTGTTTTTT
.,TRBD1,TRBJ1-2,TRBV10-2,CASSYTGQGDYGYTF,TGCGCCAGCAGTTACACGGGACAGGGTGACTATGGCTACACCTTC
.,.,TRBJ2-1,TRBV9,CASSPLGGLNNEQFF,TGTGCCAGCAGCCCGTTGGGGGGGCTGAACAATGAGCAGTTCTTC
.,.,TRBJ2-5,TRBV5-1,CASSLGLVRGETQYF,TGCGCCAGCAGCTTGGGGCTTGTTCGGGGAGAGACCCAGTACTTC
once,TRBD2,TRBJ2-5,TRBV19,CASSNSGGEGETQYF,TGTGCCAGTAGTAATAGCGGGGGAGAGGGAGAGACCCAGTACTTC
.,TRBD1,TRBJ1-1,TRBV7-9,CASSQGGRGSGTFF,TGTGCCAGCAGCCAGGGGGGCCGGGGCTCCGGCACTTTCTTT
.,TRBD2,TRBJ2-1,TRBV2,CASSEVRTSVYNEQFF,TGTGCCAGCAGTGAGGTTCGGACTAGCGTCTACAATGAGCAGTTCTTC
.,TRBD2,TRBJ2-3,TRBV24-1,CATKRGGRGTDTQYF,TGTGCCACGAAACGGGGGGGCAGAGGCACAGATACGCAGTATTTT
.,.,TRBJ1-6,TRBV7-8,CASSGTINSPLHF,TGTGCCAGCAGCGGGACAATCAATTCACCCCTCCACTTT
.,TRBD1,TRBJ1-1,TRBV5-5,CASSLAGTGFSEAFF,TGTGCCAGCAGCTTGGCCGGGACAGGGTTTTCTGAAGCTTTCTTT
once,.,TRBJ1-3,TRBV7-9,CASSDQGSSGNTIYF,TGTGCCAGCAGCGATCAGGGGTCCTCTGGAAACACCATATATTTT
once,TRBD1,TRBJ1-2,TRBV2,CASSEGTGYGYTF,TGTGCCAGCAGTGAGGGGACAGGCTATGGCTACACCTTC
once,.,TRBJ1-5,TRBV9,CASSPDGGSNQPQHF,TGTGCCAGCAGCCCGGACGGAGGGTCCAATCAGCCCCAGCATTTT
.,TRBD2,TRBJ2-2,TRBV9,CASSVVGGTGELFF,TGTGCCAGCAGCGTAGTGGGAGGGACCGGGGAGCTGTTTTTT
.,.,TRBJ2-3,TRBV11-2,CASSFTGRPPGYTDTQYF,TGTGCCAGCAGCTTTACAGGGAGACCTCCCGGGTACACAGATACGCAGTATTTT
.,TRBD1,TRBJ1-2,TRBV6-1,CASSEAEGQGLGYTF,TGTGCCAGCAGTGAAGCGGAGGGACAGGGATTAGGCTACACCTTC
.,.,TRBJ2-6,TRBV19,CASSIEENYSGANVLTF,TGTGCCAGTAGTATCGAGGAAAACTACTCTGGGGCCAACGTCCTGACTTTC